This record covers a single TCR beta chain. Original handling: Reference gene primer amplification in the assay estimated nucleated cell counts. Profiled with immunoSEQ multiplex PCR; TCRdb holds only in-frame clones, not every one. From that table come the V and J calls and clone size; the DNA was used to work out D and trimming. The table has some 330,000 clones, roughly 89% seen once. These data originate in a study of blood T cell repertoires in COVID-19. Germline loops: CDR1 MGHRA, CDR2 YSYEKL. V lost 5 bases to trimming and J lost 1 base; unmatched junction nucleotides: 0. This CDR3 region has 13 residues. Seattle's enrolled individuals joined amid active infection and were then monitored longitudinally.

Sequencing was done on a sample of peripheral blood. The genes are TRBV4-1 and TRBJ1-1; TRBD1 matches 8 bases. The clonotype originates from a woman aged 25 to 39 with COVID-19, enrolled during active disease. The CDR3 DNA follows: TGCGCCAGCAGCGGACAGGGGAACACTGAAGCTTTCTTT. Amino acids: CASSGQGNTEAFF.